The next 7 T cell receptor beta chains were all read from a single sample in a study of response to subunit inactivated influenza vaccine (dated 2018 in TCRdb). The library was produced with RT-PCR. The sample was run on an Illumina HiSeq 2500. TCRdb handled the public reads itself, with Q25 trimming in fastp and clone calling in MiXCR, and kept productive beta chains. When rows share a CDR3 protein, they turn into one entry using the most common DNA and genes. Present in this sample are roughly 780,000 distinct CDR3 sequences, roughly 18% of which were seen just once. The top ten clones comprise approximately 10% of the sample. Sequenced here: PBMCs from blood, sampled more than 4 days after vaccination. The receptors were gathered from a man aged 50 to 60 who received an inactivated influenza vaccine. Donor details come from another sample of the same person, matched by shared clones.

The CDR3 is CSVEGRGTEAFF. In nucleotides, the CDR3 is TGCAGCGTTGAAGGTAGGGGAACTGAAGCTTTCTTT. V gene TRBV29-1 combines with J gene TRBJ1-1; tentatively, D is TRBD1 (5 bases). This CDR3 has 12 residues. Germline V CDR1 and CDR2: SQVTM, ANQGSEA. Trimming stripped 1 base from V and 5 bases from J, with 8 bases between.

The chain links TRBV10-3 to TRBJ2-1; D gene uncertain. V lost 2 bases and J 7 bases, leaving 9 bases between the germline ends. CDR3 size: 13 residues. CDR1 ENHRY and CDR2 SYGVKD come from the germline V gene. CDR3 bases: TGTGCCATCAGTGAGGAGGAACATAATGAGCAGTTCTTC. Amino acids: CAISEEEHNEQFF.

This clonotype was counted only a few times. CDR3 residues: CASSQGDREYNEQFF. For the CDR3, the DNA is TGCGCCAGCAGCCAAGGGGACAGAGAATACAATGAGCAGTTCTTC. V gene TRBV4-3 combines with J gene TRBJ2-1; TRBD1 matches at 7 bases. Germline-derived CDR1 and CDR2 are LGHNA and YSLEER. The CDR3 loop spans 15 amino acids. Germline trimming cut 1 base from V and 4 bases from J; bases unmatched to any gene: 4.

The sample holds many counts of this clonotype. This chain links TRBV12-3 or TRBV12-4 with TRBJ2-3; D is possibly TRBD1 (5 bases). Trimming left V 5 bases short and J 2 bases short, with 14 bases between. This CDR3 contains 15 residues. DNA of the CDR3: TGTGCCAGCAGTCCGGGTTCAGGGATCACAGATACGCAGTATTTT. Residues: CASSPGSGITDTQYF.

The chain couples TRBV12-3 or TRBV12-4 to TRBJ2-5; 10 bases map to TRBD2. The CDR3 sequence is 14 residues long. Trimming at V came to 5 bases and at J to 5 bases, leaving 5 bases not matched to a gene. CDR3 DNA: TGTGCCAGCAGTAACAGCGGGGGGGTGGAGACCCAGTACTTC. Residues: CASSNSGGVETQYF.

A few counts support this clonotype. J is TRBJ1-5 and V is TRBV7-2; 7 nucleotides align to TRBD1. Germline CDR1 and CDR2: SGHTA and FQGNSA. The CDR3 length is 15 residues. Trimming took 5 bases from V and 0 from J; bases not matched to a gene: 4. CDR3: CASSTYRGSNQPQHF. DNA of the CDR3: TGTGCCAGCAGCACATACAGGGGTAGCAATCAGCCCCAGCATTTT.

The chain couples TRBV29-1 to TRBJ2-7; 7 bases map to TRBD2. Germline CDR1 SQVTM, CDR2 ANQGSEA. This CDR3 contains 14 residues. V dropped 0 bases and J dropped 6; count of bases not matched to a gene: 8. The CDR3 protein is CSVEEGGGRLEQYF. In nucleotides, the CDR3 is TGCAGCGTTGAAGAAGGCGGGGGTCGACTCGAGCAGTACTTC.